This TCR beta chain was recovered during a study of shared clonotypes between healthy human individuals. General study findings and limits: Genetic and exposure-history diversity was limited by the small donor number.

Trimming at V came to 7 bases and at J to 2 bases, leaving 8 bases not matched to a gene. Germline lookup yields CDR1 SNHLY and CDR2 FYNNEI. This CDR3 comprises 16 residues. The assay used deep level. Some clones are missing from TCRdb's copy, which holds only in-frame ones; the method was immunoSEQ multiplex PCR. This sample has 500,000 to 550,000 clones, with approximately 95% found just once. For this clone: Its antigen is unidentified.

The rearrangement links TRBV2 to TRBJ1-3, with 10 bases fitting TRBD1. The clonotype was recovered from a woman under 40 in good health. The source material was naive CD4+ T cells sorted from blood. The subset was: CD45RA+ positively selected. The chain's CDR3 is CASKGTGVYAGNTIYF. The CDR3 DNA reads TGTGCCAGCAAAGGGACAGGGGTTTATGCTGGAAACACCATATATTTT.